This TCR beta chain came from a study of shared clonotypes between healthy human individuals. Study-wide points: Compared with clonotypes that all four donors shared, non-shared clonotypes had lower generation probabilities.

As to this clone: The target antigen is unknown.

It was across several immunoSEQ plates that each subset's genomic DNA was evenly split. Generated by immunoSEQ multiplex PCR, the TCRdb table keeps only in-frame clones and is missing some. The sample records approximately 1.4 million clones, 95% to 99% being singletons. The TCR was taken from a man aged 25-40 years in good health. Sequenced: naive CD4+ T cells sorted from blood. Specified subset: CD45RA+ positively selected.

The CDR3 coding sequence is TGTGCCAGCAGCTCTACGGGACTCGTCACCCACGAGCAGTACTTC. This sequence encodes CASSSTGLVTHEQYF. V gene TRBV7-2 combines with J gene TRBJ2-7; D possibly corresponds to TRBD2 (6 bases). This CDR3 contains 15 residues. From germline, CDR1 is SGHTA and CDR2 FQGNSA. The germline V and J ends were trimmed by 4 bases and 5 bases, with 18 bases remaining between them. The full variable domain, rest sourced from reference TRBV7-2 and TRBJ2-7, is GAGVSQSPSNKVTEKGKDVELRCDPISGHTALYWYRQSLGQGLEFLIYFQGNSAPDKSGLPSDRFSAERTGGSVSTLTIQRTQQEDSAVYLCASSSTGLVTHEQYFGPGTRLTVT.